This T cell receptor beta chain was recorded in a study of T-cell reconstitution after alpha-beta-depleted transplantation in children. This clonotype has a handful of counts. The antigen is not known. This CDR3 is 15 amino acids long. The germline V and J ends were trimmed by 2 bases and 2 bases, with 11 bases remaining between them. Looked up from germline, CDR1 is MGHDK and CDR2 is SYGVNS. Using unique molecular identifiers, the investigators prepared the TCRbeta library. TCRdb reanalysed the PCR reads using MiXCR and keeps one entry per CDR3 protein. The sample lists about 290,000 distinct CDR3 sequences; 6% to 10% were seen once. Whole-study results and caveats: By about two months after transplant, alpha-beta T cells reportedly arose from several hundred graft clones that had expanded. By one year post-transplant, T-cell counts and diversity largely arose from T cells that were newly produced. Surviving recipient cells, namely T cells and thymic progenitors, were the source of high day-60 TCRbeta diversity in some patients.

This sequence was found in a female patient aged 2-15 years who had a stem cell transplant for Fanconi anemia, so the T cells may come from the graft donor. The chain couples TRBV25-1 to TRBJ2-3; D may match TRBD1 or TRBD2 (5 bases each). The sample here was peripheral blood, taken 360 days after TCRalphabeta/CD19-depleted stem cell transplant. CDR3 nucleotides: TGTGCCAGCAGTGAAATGGGGGAAATCACAGATACGCAGTATTTT. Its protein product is CASSEMGEITDTQYF.